The rows below give T cell receptor beta chains drawn from one sample of a study of blood T cell repertoires in COVID-19. Some clones are missing from TCRdb's copy, which holds only in-frame ones; the method was immunoSEQ multiplex PCR. The sample records fewer than 350,000 clones, about nine tenths being singletons. What was sequenced was PBMCs or T cells enriched from blood (not recorded which). The receptors were gathered from a woman in her 40s with acute COVID-19. CDR3s include the opening cysteine and the closing phenylalanine or tryptophan. The order of the fields is D gene, clone size, J gene, V gene, CDR3 protein, CDR3 DNA. The D gene is left open where the match is weak. Expanded clones are given a class, and other clones once, few, many or no size at all.

D: -; size: -; J: TRBJ1-2; V: TRBV20-1; CDR3: CSARGGGGYTF; DNA: TGCAGTGCTAGAGGCGGGGGGGGCTACACCTTC
D: -; size: once; J: TRBJ1-5; V: TRBV6-2/TRBV6-3; CDR3: CASSYRGYNQPQHF; DNA: TGTGCCAGCAGTTACAGGGGATACAATCAGCCCCAGCATTTT
D: TRBD1; size: -; J: TRBJ1-1; V: TRBV11-2; CDR3: CASSSRDRGLNTEAFF; DNA: TGTGCCAGCAGCTCCCGGGACAGGGGGCTGAACACTGAAGCTTTCTTT
D: -; size: -; J: TRBJ2-3; V: TRBV5-6; CDR3: CASSPRNTGRDTQYF; DNA: TGTGCCAGCAGCCCCCGCAATACGGGTCGAGATACGCAGTATTTT
D: TRBD1; size: -; J: TRBJ1-6; V: TRBV6-5; CDR3: CASRSAGTGNSPLHF; DNA: TGTGCCAGCAGATCCGCCGGGACAGGGAATTCACCCCTCCACTTT
D: TRBD1; size: -; J: TRBJ2-1; V: TRBV18; CDR3: CASSPVGQGISYNEQFF; DNA: TGTGCCAGCTCACCGGTGGGACAGGGGATATCCTACAATGAGCAGTTCTTC
D: TRBD2; size: -; J: TRBJ2-1; V: TRBV18; CDR3: CASSPVLAGVGDEQFF; DNA: TGTGCCAGCTCACCAGTGCTAGCGGGAGTGGGGGATGAGCAGTTCTTC
D: -; size: -; J: TRBJ2-2; V: TRBV19; CDR3: CASRLWTDTGELFF; DNA: TGTGCCAGCAGACTTTGGACAGACACCGGGGAGCTGTTTTTT
D: -; size: -; J: TRBJ1-5; V: TRBV27; CDR3: CASSLGGRVLHF; DNA: TGTGCCAGCAGTTTAGGGGGCAGGGTATTACATTTT
D: -; size: -; J: TRBJ2-3; V: TRBV11-2; CDR3: CASSFRGDTQYF; DNA: TGTGCCAGCAGCTTTCGAGGAGATACGCAGTATTTT
D: -; size: -; J: TRBJ2-1; V: TRBV5-1; CDR3: CASRRGDQAEYNEQFF; DNA: TGCGCCAGCCGCAGAGGAGATCAAGCGGAGTACAATGAGCAGTTCTTC
D: TRBD2; size: -; J: TRBJ2-3; V: TRBV11-2; CDR3: CASSKRTSSNTDTQYF; DNA: TGTGCCAGCAGCAAAAGGACTAGCTCGAACACAGATACGCAGTATTTT
D: -; size: -; J: TRBJ1-4; V: TRBV18; CDR3: CASSPPGGYGEKLFF; DNA: TGTGCCAGCTCACCCCCCGGGGGGTACGGTGAAAAACTGTTTTTT
D: TRBD2; size: -; J: TRBJ2-3; V: TRBV30; CDR3: CAWSVRRSGGAVGPDTQYF; DNA: TGTGCCTGGAGTGTAAGGAGAAGCGGGGGGGCTGTAGGTCCAGATACGCAGTATTTT
D: -; size: -; J: TRBJ2-2; V: TRBV21-1; CDR3: CASSKGGGKTYTGELFF; DNA: TGTGCCAGCAGCAAAGGAGGAGGGAAAACCTACACCGGGGAGCTGTTTTTT
D: TRBD1; size: -; J: TRBJ1-1; V: TRBV27; CDR3: CASSSQGIAEAFF; DNA: TGTGCCAGCAGTTCACAGGGGATCGCTGAAGCTTTCTTT
D: TRBD2; size: -; J: TRBJ2-5; V: TRBV5-1; CDR3: CASSSALAGGQETQYF; DNA: TGCGCCAGCAGCTCGGCCCTAGCGGGGGGCCAAGAGACCCAGTACTTC
D: -; size: -; J: TRBJ1-5; V: TRBV4-2; CDR3: CASSQDNNQPQHF; DNA: TGTGCCAGCAGCCAAGATAACAATCAGCCCCAGCATTTT
D: -; size: few; J: TRBJ1-1; V: TRBV6-5; CDR3: CASSRTANTEAFF; DNA: TGTGCCAGCAGTAGGACAGCGAACACTGAAGCTTTCTTT
D: TRBD1; size: once; J: TRBJ1-2; V: TRBV15; CDR3: CATSRPGTGHGYTF; DNA: TGTGCCACCAGCAGACCGGGGACAGGCCATGGCTACACCTTC
D: -; size: -; J: TRBJ2-7; V: TRBV12-3/TRBV12-4; CDR3: CASSRVGSYEQYF; DNA: TGTGCCAGCAGTCGTGTCGGTAGCTACGAGCAGTACTTC
D: TRBD2; size: -; J: TRBJ2-7; V: TRBV19; CDR3: CASRSSGGASYEQYF; DNA: TGTGCCAGTAGATCTAGCGGGGGGGCCTCCTACGAGCAGTACTTC
D: -; size: -; J: TRBJ2-5; V: TRBV18; CDR3: CASSPPGLRETQYF; DNA: TGTGCCAGCTCACCCCCGGGGTTGAGAGAGACCCAGTACTTC
D: -; size: -; J: TRBJ1-3; V: TRBV30; CDR3: CAWSVSRTNSGNTIYF; DNA: TGTGCCTGGAGTGTATCGCGGACAAACTCTGGAAACACCATATATTTT
D: TRBD2; size: -; J: TRBJ2-2; V: TRBV5-1; CDR3: CASSSGLAGITGELFF; DNA: TGCGCCAGCAGCTCTGGGTTAGCGGGAATCACCGGGGAGCTGTTTTTT
D: -; size: -; J: TRBJ1-1; V: TRBV5-1; CDR3: CASSLGTMNTEAFF; DNA: TGCGCCAGCAGCTTGGGTACAATGAACACTGAAGCTTTCTTT
D: -; size: -; J: TRBJ2-2; V: TRBV11-2; CDR3: CASSLVQGLNTGELFF; DNA: TGTGCCAGCAGCTTAGTTCAGGGGTTGAACACCGGGGAGCTGTTTTTT
D: -; size: -; J: TRBJ1-2; V: TRBV9; CDR3: CASSSPGYGYTF; DNA: TGTGCCAGCAGCTCACCGGGCTATGGCTACACCTTC
D: -; size: once; J: TRBJ2-7; V: TRBV6-5; CDR3: CASSLTVTSYEQYF; DNA: TGTGCCAGCAGTTTGACAGTTACCTCCTACGAGCAGTACTTC
D: -; size: -; J: TRBJ2-5; V: TRBV7-9; CDR3: CASSLAVETQYF; DNA: TGTGCCAGCAGCTTAGCCGTTGAGACCCAGTACTTC
D: TRBD1; size: -; J: TRBJ2-3; V: TRBV19; CDR3: CASTENRGRGDTQYF; DNA: TGTGCCAGTACCGAAAACAGGGGGCGGGGAGATACGCAGTATTTT
D: TRBD1; size: -; J: TRBJ1-6; V: TRBV5-1; CDR3: CASSPDRGNSPLHF; DNA: TGCGCCAGCAGCCCGGACAGGGGCAATTCACCCCTCCACTTT
D: TRBD1; size: -; J: TRBJ1-2; V: TRBV28; CDR3: CASSPGQGAYGYTF; DNA: TGTGCCAGCAGCCCCGGACAGGGGGCCTATGGCTACACCTTC
D: TRBD2; size: -; J: TRBJ2-7; V: TRBV6-1; CDR3: CASSAGAGGGLYEQYF; DNA: TGTGCCAGCAGTGCCGGGGCGGGAGGGGGATTATACGAGCAGTACTTC
D: -; size: -; J: TRBJ1-5; V: TRBV19; CDR3: CASSSRGNQPQHF; DNA: TGTGCCAGTAGTTCGCGAGGCAATCAGCCCCAGCATTTT
D: -; size: -; J: TRBJ1-6; V: TRBV24-1; CDR3: CATSSRRISSYNSPLHF; DNA: TGTGCCACCAGTAGCAGGAGGATCAGCTCCTATAATTCACCCCTCCACTTT
D: -; size: -; J: TRBJ2-3; V: TRBV25-1; CDR3: CASSESVNSGVTDTQYF; DNA: TGTGCCAGCAGTGAATCGGTGAATAGCGGAGTAACAGATACGCAGTATTTT
D: -; size: -; J: TRBJ2-4; V: TRBV19; CDR3: CASSIEGRTPGAKNIQYF; DNA: TGTGCCAGTAGTATAGAAGGCCGGACTCCCGGGGCCAAAAACATTCAGTACTTC
D: TRBD1; size: -; J: TRBJ2-1; V: TRBV5-6; CDR3: CASSQGQSYNEQFF; DNA: TGTGCCAGCAGCCAGGGACAGTCCTACAATGAGCAGTTCTTC
D: TRBD2; size: -; J: TRBJ2-4; V: TRBV6-2/TRBV6-3; CDR3: CASSPAGVAKNIQYF; DNA: TGTGCCAGCAGTCCCGCGGGGGTAGCCAAAAACATTCAGTACTTC
D: TRBD1; size: -; J: TRBJ1-2; V: TRBV6-6; CDR3: CASSLGQGTNYGYTF; DNA: TGTGCCAGCAGCCTCGGACAGGGAACTAACTATGGCTACACCTTC
D: -; size: once; J: TRBJ1-1; V: TRBV7-8; CDR3: CASSPGGSPNTEAFF; DNA: TGTGCCAGCAGCCCCGGGGGGTCCCCGAACACTGAAGCTTTCTTT